These T cell receptor beta chains were read from a single sample in a study of blood T cell repertoires in COVID-19. Some clones are missing from TCRdb's copy, which holds only in-frame ones; the method was immunoSEQ multiplex PCR. In the table there are some 390,000 clones, more than 70% of which are singletons. What was sequenced was peripheral blood. These receptors originate from a woman aged 60 to 75 with COVID-19, enrolled during active disease. CDR3s include the opening cysteine and the closing phenylalanine or tryptophan. Fields, in order: J gene, D gene, V gene, clone size, CDR3 protein, CDR3 DNA. A D gene is named only where the DNA matches it firmly. Size tells how often a clone was seen (once, few, many) or the class of an expanded clone, and some rows leave it out.

>TRBJ2-5|TRBD2|TRBV7-2|NA
CASSPRPAGVQETQYF
TGTGCCAGCAGTCCCAGGCCAGCGGGGGTACAAGAGACCCAGTACTTC
>TRBJ1-4|NA|TRBV5-1|NA
CASTSGTHNEKLFF
TGCGCCAGCACCTCCGGGACACATAATGAAAAACTGTTTTTT
>TRBJ1-2|NA|TRBV6-5|once
CASRQTGTHGYTF
TGTGCCAGCAGGCAGACCGGGACTCATGGCTACACCTTC
>TRBJ2-1|NA|TRBV12-5|NA
CASGLFRGAWFEQFF
TGTGCTAGTGGTCTATTCAGGGGGGCCTGGTTTGAGCAGTTCTTC
>TRBJ1-1|TRBD1|TRBV5-1|once
CASSLGDRGTEAFF
TGCGCCAGCAGCCTTGGGGACAGGGGCACTGAAGCTTTCTTT
>TRBJ1-1|TRBD1|TRBV27|few
CASSRTGVTEAFF
TGTGCCAGCAGCCGGACAGGGGTAACTGAAGCTTTCTTT
>TRBJ2-3|NA|TRBV5-1|NA
CASSFGQTNTDTQYF
TGCGCCAGCAGCTTCGGACAGACAAACACAGATACGCAGTATTTT
>TRBJ1-1|NA|TRBV5-1|NA
CASSWREGTEAFF
TGCGCCAGCAGCTGGAGGGAGGGGACTGAAGCTTTCTTT
>TRBJ1-4|NA|TRBV2|NA
CATGQRPNEKLFF
TGTGCCACTGGACAGAGGCCTAATGAAAAACTGTTTTTT
>TRBJ2-1|NA|TRBV5-4|NA
CASSSVSYNEQFF
TGTGCCAGCAGTTCTGTATCTTACAATGAGCAGTTCTTC
>TRBJ1-2|TRBD1|TRBV5-6|NA
CASSPDRVNYGYTF
TGTGCCAGCAGTCCCGACAGGGTTAACTATGGCTACACCTTC
>TRBJ1-1|NA|TRBV7-6|NA
CASSLYPRGRKDQNTEAFF
TGTGCCAGCAGCTTATACCCCAGGGGCAGGAAAGACCAGAACACTGAAGCTTTCTTT
>TRBJ1-5|NA|TRBV28|NA
CASSASGSKPQHF
TGTGCCAGCAGCGCTAGTGGGTCCAAGCCCCAGCATTTT
>TRBJ1-1|NA|TRBV7-3|NA
CASSSGKNTEAFF
TGTGCCAGCAGCTCAGGAAAGAACACTGAAGCTTTCTTT
>TRBJ2-1|TRBD1|TRBV7-8|few
CASSNPRQGSNEQFF
TGTGCCAGCAGCAATCCCCGACAGGGGTCCAATGAGCAGTTCTTC
>TRBJ2-2|TRBD2|TRBV4-2|NA
CASSRTSGTSGGTGELFF
TGTGCCAGCAGCCGCACCTCCGGGACTAGCGGGGGTACCGGGGAGCTGTTTTTT
>TRBJ1-2|NA|TRBV6-5|NA
CASSYQTRQSRRGYTF
TGTGCCAGCAGTTACCAGACGCGACAGTCAAGGCGGGGCTACACCTTC
>TRBJ1-5|NA|TRBV6-5|NA
CASTLEGGSNQPQHF
TGTGCCAGCACCCTCGAAGGAGGAAGCAATCAGCCCCAGCATTTT
>TRBJ1-1|NA|TRBV7-3|NA
CASSFGTNTEAFF
TGTGCCAGCAGCTTTGGCACGAACACTGAAGCTTTCTTT
>TRBJ1-4|NA|TRBV9|NA
CASSVMGGNEKLFF
TGTGCCAGCAGCGTAATGGGCGGGAATGAAAAACTGTTTTTT
>TRBJ1-1|NA|TRBV30|NA
CAWMRQLNTEAFF
TGTGCCTGGATGAGGCAGTTGAACACTGAAGCTTTCTTT
>TRBJ2-7|NA|TRBV5-1|NA
CASSLTPDYEQYF
TGCGCCAGCAGTTTAACACCAGACTACGAGCAGTACTTC
>TRBJ2-7|NA|TRBV28|NA
CASSSLRTASEQYF
TGTGCCAGCAGTTCCCTTCGGACAGCTTCCGAGCAGTACTTC
>TRBJ1-5|TRBD1|TRBV27|NA
CATAQRQGSNQPQHF
TGTGCCACCGCACAGCGACAGGGGAGCAATCAGCCCCAGCATTTT
>TRBJ1-1|TRBD1|TRBV13|NA
CASSPGQKNTEAFF
TGTGCCAGCAGCCCGGGACAGAAAAACACTGAAGCTTTCTTT
>TRBJ1-2|NA|TRBV4-1|NA
CASSSTQANYGYTF
TGCGCCAGCAGTTCGACGCAGGCGAACTATGGCTACACCTTC
>TRBJ2-7|TRBD1|TRBV29-1|NA
CSVVSGTGRYEQYF
TGCAGCGTTGTTTCCGGGACAGGACGTTACGAGCAGTACTTC
>TRBJ2-3|NA|TRBV20-1|NA
CSASRSGAVADTQYF
TGCAGTGCTAGTCGGTCAGGGGCGGTTGCAGATACGCAGTATTTT